This T cell receptor (beta chain) was captured by sequencing in a study of metastatic and nonmetastatic thyroid tumors. Study background: Malignant and benign thyroid patients had repertoires compared in peripheral blood and tumor or nodule tissue. Study results and limitations: In blood and tumor, TCR beta diversity was reportedly significantly higher in malignant thyroid tumors than in benign nodules.

Study processing details: A papillary thyroid cancer distant-metastasis classifier was built from CDR3 differences across clinicopathological groups. TCRdb redid the clone calls on the PCR reads using MiXCR. For this entry, the V and J calls and clone size follow TCRdb and not the study's own pipeline. The sample lists roughly 29,000 clones; more than 20% were seen once. Nobody among the patients had been given any treatment before thyroid surgery. At least ten counts were recorded for this clone. The antigen is not known. This sequence was found in a female donor with papillary thyroid cancer or a benign thyroid nodule (not recorded which). Some clones in this sample may be carry-over from other donors' samples. Sequencing was done on a sample of blood.

The CDR3 sequence is CSARDILAGGMANPTGELFF. DNA of the CDR3: TGCAGTGCTAGAGATATACTGGCAGGGGGTATGGCCAACCCCACCGGGGAGCTGTTTTTT. The V call is TRBV20-1, the J call TRBJ2-2, with 7 bases matching TRBD1. Germline assignment: CDR1 DFQATT and CDR2 SNEGSKA (reference sequence). The CDR3 spans 20 residues. Trimming at V came to 0 bases and at J to 4 bases, leaving 20 bases not matched to a gene.